The present TCR beta chain was sequenced within a study of cytomegalovirus exposure and HLA in healthy donors. The germline gives CDR1 LNHDA, CDR2 SQIVND (reference sequence). V was pared by 6 bases and J by 3 bases, with 9 bases of the junction left unmatched. The CDR3 has 15 residues. Regarding this clone: The antigen is not known.

Overall study findings and caveats: Rarity marked most TCR sequences, yet some public TCRs occurred in many donors. A prior analysis recorded that most TCR beta V segments were productive about 87% or about 30% of the time.

The PCR had 60 Vbeta and 13 Jbeta primers. Assay used: immunoSEQ multiplex PCR; TCRdb lists only in-frame clones, some missing. This sample has about 200,000 clones, with 77% found just once. The TCR comes from a woman under 40 in good health and CMV-seropositive. The chain joins TRBV19 to TRBJ2-7, with TRBD1 matching over 9 bases. The sequenced material came from PBMCs. The DNA of the CDR3 is TGTGCCAGTAGCGGATTCGGGACAGGGAACTACGAGCAGTACTTC. Translation: CASSGFGTGNYEQYF. Full variable domain (missing parts from reference TRBV19 and TRBJ2-7): DGGITQSPKYLFRKEGQNVTLSCEQNLNHDAMYWYRQDPGQGLRLIYYSQIVNDFQKGDIAEGYSVSREKKESFPLTVTSAQKNPTAFYLCASSGFGTGNYEQYFGPGTRLTVT.